This T cell receptor beta chain was identified in a study of early stage breast cancer tumors. Study information: Most of the 16 invasive tumors were ER+, PR+ and HER2-. Eight or nine ER+/PR+/HER2- tumors were invasive ductal; four were invasive lobular.

Study outcomes and limitations: Compared with adjacent normal breast tissue, tumors showed around 2.7-fold greater T cell density and higher clonality.

Roughly 18-50 mg of tissue was diced for each tumor. Looked up from germline, CDR1 is SNHLY and CDR2 is FYNNEI. V lost 6 bases and J lost 9; bases outside the gene matches: 11. This CDR3 region has 13 residues. TCRdb keeps only in-frame clones here, not all; method: immunoSEQ multiplex PCR. There are around 31,000 clones in the sample; almost 75% occur only once, and roughly 9.1% lies in the top ten. On this clone: Its antigen is unidentified.

Specimen: breast tumor tissue. J is TRBJ2-7 and V is TRBV2; 7 bases fit TRBD2. This TCR derives from a person aged 30-39 years with breast cancer. CDR3 bases: TGTGCCAGCAGGCCCCAGGGAGGGCTCGGGCAGTACTTC. Translation gives CASRPQGGLGQYF.